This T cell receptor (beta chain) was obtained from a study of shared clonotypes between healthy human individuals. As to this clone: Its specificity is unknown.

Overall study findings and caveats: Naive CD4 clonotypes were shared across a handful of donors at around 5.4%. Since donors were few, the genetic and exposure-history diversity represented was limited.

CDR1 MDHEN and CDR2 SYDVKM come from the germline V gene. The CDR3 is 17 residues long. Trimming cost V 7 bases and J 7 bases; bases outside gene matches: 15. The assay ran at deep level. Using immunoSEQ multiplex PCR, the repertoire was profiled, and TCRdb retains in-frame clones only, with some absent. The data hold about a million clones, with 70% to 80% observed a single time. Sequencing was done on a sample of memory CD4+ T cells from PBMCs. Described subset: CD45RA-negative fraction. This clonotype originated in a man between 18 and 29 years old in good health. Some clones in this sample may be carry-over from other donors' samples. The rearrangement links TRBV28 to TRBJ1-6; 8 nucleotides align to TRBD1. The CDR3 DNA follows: TGTGCCAGCAATCGCCCGGGACAGGTTTCCCCCAATTCACCCCTCCACTTT. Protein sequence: CASNRPGQVSPNSPLHF.